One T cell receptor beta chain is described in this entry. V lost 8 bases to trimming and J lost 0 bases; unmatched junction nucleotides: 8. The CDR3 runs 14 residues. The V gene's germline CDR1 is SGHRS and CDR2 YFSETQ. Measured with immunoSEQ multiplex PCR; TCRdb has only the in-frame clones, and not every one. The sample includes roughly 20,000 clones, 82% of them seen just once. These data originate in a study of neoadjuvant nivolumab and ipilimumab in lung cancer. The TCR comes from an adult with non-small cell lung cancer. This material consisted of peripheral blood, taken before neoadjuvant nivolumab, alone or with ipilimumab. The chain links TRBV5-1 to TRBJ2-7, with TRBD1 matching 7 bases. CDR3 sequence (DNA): TGCGCCAGTAGGGGGCGGACCAACTCCTACGAGCAGTACTTC. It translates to CASRGRTNSYEQYF.